This TCR beta chain is from a study of blood T cell repertoires in COVID-19. Study at large: Italy, Spain and the United States were the sources of the convalescent and acute COVID-19 samples. Nucleic acid was either cDNA or gDNA, and it came from T cells, B-cell-depleted T cells, or PBMCs.

Per the authors' pipeline: Amplification of reference gene primers provided the estimated nucleated cell counts. Generated by immunoSEQ multiplex PCR, the TCRdb table keeps only in-frame clones and is missing some. That table gives V, J and clone size, and the DNA gave D and trimming. The table lists 65,000 to 90,000 clones, about 83% of them singletons. Trimming at V came to 5 bases and at J to 5 bases, leaving 11 bases not matched to a gene. The CDR3 contains 15 residues. CDR1 and CDR2 (germline): MNHEY, SVGAGI. The TCR comes from an elderly woman with acute or convalescent COVID-19. Material for sequencing was peripheral blood. The chain links TRBV6-5 to TRBJ2-5, with 7 bases fitting TRBD2. This chain's CDR3 is CASSPLTGGQETQYF. The CDR3 nucleotides are TGTGCCAGCAGTCCCCTTACGGGAGGCCAGGAGACCCAGTACTTC.